This T cell receptor beta chain stems from a study of T cell responses to AZD1222 COVID-19 vaccine. Overall study results and limits: Females made up more of the donors, who were largely white British, and clonal diversity may have come out too low. At baseline, just a handful of AZD1222 recipients tested seropositive. CD4 TCRs linked to vaccination spanned spike, dominating at 160-218 and 743-854.

Regarding this clone: Its antigen is not identified.

V shed 7 bases and J 2 bases; nucleotides not matched to a gene: 4. The CDR3 is 13 residues long. Germline values: CDR1 SQVTM, CDR2 ANQGSEA. Profiled with immunoSEQ multiplex PCR; TCRdb holds only in-frame clones, not every one. Counted here are approximately 21,000 clones, approximately 88% occurring once; the ten biggest clones make up roughly a sixth. The sequences come from peripheral blood, collected 28 days after the second AZD1222 dose. This chain uses TRBV29-1 with TRBJ2-2; TRBD2 matches 7 bases. This TCR derives from an adult who received the AZD1222 COVID-19 vaccine. The CDR3 sequence: CSGGRANTGELFF. CDR3 nucleotide sequence: TGCAGCGGTGGGAGGGCCAACACCGGGGAGCTGTTTTTT.